Below, 5 T cell receptor beta chains from the same sample are listed, as sequenced in a study of blood T cell repertoires in COVID-19. Generated by immunoSEQ multiplex PCR, the TCRdb table keeps only in-frame clones and is missing some. Of approximately 190,000 clones listed, about 88% are singletons. Material for sequencing was peripheral blood. The receptors here all came from a man aged 35-49 years with active or convalescent COVID-19.

J is TRBJ2-6 and V is TRBV28; TRBD2 might be the D (5 bases). The V gene lost 5 bases and the J gene lost 1 base, with 12 bases spanning the gap. Germline loops: CDR1 MDHEN, CDR2 SYDVKM. The CDR3 is 16 amino acids. The CDR3 nucleotides are TGTGCCAGCAGTCCCTTAGGAGGTTCTGGGGCCAACGTCCTGACTTTC. Translating it yields CASSPLGGSGANVLTF. Full variable domain (remainder filled in from reference TRBV28 and TRBJ2-6): DVKVTQSSRYLVKRTGEKVFLECVQDMDHENMFWYRQDPGLGLRLIYFSYDVKMKEKGDIPEGYSVSREKKERFSLILESASTNQTSMYLCASSPLGGSGANVLTFGAGSRLTVL.

CDR3: CSVDSPPGEKLFF. CDR3 sequence (DNA): TGCAGCGTTGACAGCCCCCCAGGGGAAAAACTGTTTTTT. The genes are TRBV29-1 and TRBJ1-4, with D possibly being TRBD1 (5 bases). V was shortened by 3 bases and J by 8 bases, with 13 bases between the two germline ends. The CDR3 is 13 amino acids. The germline CDR1 and CDR2 sequences are SQVTM and ANQGSEA.

This sequence joins TRBV5-4 and TRBJ2-1; D might be TRBD1 (5 bases). CDR1 is SGHNT and CDR2 is YYREEE in the germline V gene (reference sequence). V was trimmed by 6 bases and J by 8 bases, leaving 21 bases between them. This CDR3 spans 15 amino acids. The DNA for the CDR3 is TGTGCCAGCACAAACCGCCAGGTGGGGCCCGATGAGCAGTTCTTC. Protein sequence: CASTNRQVGPDEQFF. The entire variable domain, with the rest obtained from reference TRBV5-4 and TRBJ2-1, is as follows: ETGVTQSPTHLIKTRGQQVTLRCSSQSGHNTVSWYQQALGQGPQFIFQYYREEENGRGNFPPRFSGLQFPNYSSELNVNALELDDSALYLCASTNRQVGPDEQFFGPGTRLTVL.

The chain combines TRBV7-8 with TRBJ2-5, with 10 bases that match TRBD2. Trimming removed 2 bases from V and 5 bases from J; junction bases left unmatched: 8. Germline assignment: CDR1 SGHVS and CDR2 FQNEAQ. The CDR3 spans 16 residues. CDR3 loop: CASSLRSGGARETQYF. As DNA, the CDR3 is TGTGCCAGCAGCTTAAGAAGCGGGGGGGCCAGGGAGACCCAGTACTTC.

The chain has TRBV30 and TRBJ1-3; tentative D call: TRBD1 (5 bases). The CDR3 covers 13 residues. V was pared by 5 bases and J by 2 bases, with 10 bases between. Germline V lookup: CDR1 GTSNPN, CDR2 SVGIG (reference sequence). The chain's CDR3 is CAWPGGAGNTIYF. As DNA, the CDR3 is TGTGCCTGGCCGGGGGGAGCTGGAAACACCATATATTTT.